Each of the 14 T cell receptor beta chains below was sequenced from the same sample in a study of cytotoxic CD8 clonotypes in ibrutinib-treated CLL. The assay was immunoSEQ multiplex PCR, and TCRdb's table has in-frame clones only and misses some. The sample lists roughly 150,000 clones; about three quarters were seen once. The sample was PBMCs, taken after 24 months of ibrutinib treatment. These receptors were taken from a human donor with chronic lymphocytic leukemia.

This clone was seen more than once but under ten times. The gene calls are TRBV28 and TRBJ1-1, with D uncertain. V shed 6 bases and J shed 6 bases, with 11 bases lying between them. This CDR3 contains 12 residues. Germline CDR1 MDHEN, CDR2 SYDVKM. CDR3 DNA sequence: TGTGCCAGCAGCAGAGACGGCGCTGAAGCTTTCTTT. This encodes CASSRDGAEAFF.

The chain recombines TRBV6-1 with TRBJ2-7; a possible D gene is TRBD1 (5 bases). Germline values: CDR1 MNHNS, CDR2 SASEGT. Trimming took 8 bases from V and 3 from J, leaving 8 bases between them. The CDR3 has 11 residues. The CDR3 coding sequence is TGTGCCAGCTCGGACAACTACGAGCAGTACTTC. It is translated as CASSDNYEQYF.

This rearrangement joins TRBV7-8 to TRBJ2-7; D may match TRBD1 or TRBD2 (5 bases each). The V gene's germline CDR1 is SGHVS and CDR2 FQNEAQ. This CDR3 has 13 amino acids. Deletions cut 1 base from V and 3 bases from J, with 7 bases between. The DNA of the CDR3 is TGTGCCAGCAGCTTAGGGGACCGCTACGAGCAGTACTTC. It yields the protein CASSLGDRYEQYF.

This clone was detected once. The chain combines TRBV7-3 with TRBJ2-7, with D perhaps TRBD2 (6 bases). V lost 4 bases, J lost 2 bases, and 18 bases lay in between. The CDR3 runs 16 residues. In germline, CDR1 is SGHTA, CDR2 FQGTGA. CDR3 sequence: CASSSPHRDSPYEQYF. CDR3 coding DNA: TGTGCCAGCAGCTCGCCCCACCGGGACTCCCCCTACGAGCAGTACTTC.

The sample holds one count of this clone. The DNA of the CDR3 is TGTGCCAGCAGCCAGGGGCCAGCGGGGGGTGAGACCCAGTACTTC. It is translated as CASSQGPAGGETQYF. The chain couples TRBV7-9 to TRBJ2-5, with 9 nucleotides matching TRBD2. Germline CDR1 is SEHNR and CDR2 is FQNEAQ (reference sequence). This CDR3 comprises 15 residues. With 5 bases clipped from V and 5 bases from J, the junction kept 9 bases outside the gene matches.

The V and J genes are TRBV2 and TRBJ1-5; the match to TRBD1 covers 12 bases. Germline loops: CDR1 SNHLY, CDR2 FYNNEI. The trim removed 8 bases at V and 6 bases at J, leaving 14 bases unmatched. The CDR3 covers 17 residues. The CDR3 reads CASLETSGTGGGQPQHF. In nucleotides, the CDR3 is TGTGCCAGCCTCGAGACCTCCGGGACAGGGGGCGGTCAGCCCCAGCATTTT. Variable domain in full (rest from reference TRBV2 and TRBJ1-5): EPEVTQTPSHQVTQMGQEVILRCVPISNHLYFYWYRQILGQKVEFLVSFYNNEISEKSEIFDDQFSVERPDGSNFTLKIRSTKLEDSAMYFCASLETSGTGGGQPQHFGDGTRLSIL.

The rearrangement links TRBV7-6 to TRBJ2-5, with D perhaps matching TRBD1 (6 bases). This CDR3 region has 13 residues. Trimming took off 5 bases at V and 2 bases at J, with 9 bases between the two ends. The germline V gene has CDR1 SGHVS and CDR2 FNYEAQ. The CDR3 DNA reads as TGTGCCAGCAGCAAGGGACAACAAGAGACCCAGTACTTC. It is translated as CASSKGQQETQYF.

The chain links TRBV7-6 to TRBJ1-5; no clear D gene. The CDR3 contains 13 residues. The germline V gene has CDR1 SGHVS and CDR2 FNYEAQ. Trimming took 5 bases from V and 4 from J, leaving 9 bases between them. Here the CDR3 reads CASSPQRNQPQHF. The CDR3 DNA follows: TGTGCCAGCAGCCCTCAGAGGAATCAGCCCCAGCATTTT.

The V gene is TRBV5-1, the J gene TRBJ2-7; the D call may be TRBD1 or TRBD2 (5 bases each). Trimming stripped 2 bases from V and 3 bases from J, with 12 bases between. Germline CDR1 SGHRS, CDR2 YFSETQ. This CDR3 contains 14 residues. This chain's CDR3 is CASSFQGTGYEQYF. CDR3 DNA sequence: TGCGCCAGCAGCTTTCAAGGGACGGGCTACGAGCAGTACTTC.

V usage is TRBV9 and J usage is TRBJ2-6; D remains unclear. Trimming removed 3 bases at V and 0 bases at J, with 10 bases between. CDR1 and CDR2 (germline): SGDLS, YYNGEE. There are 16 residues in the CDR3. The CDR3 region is CASSANVGSGANVLTF. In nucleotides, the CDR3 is TGTGCCAGCAGCGCCAACGTGGGCTCTGGGGCCAACGTCCTGACTTTC.

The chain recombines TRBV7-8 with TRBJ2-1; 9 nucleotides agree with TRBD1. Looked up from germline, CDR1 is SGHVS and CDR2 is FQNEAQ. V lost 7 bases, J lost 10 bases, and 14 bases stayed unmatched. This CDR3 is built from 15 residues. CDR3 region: CASTTTVTGGREQFF. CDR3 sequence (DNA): TGTGCCAGCACCACTACCGTGACAGGGGGTAGGGAGCAGTTCTTC.

The CDR3 DNA reads TGTGCCAGCAGCGCCGGACCGGGCAGGGACGAGCAGTACTTC. Translating it yields CASSAGPGRDEQYF. The V gene is TRBV11-3, the J gene TRBJ2-7; D might be TRBD1 (5 bases). V lost 5 bases to trimming and J lost 5 bases, with 16 bases between them. The germline V gene encodes CDR1 SGHNT and CDR2 YENEEA. CDR3 length equals 14 residues.

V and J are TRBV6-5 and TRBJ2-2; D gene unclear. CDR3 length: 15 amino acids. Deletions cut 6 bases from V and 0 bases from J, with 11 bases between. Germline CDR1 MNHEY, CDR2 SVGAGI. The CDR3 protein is CASRRKPANTGELFF. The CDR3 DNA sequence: TGTGCCAGCAGACGGAAGCCGGCGAACACCGGGGAGCTGTTTTTT.

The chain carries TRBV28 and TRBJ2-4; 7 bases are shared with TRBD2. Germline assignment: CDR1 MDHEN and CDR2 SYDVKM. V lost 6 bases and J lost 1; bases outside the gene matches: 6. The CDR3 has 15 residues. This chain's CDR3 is CASSRTRAAKNIQYF. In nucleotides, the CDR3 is TGTGCCAGCAGCCGGACTAGGGCGGCCAAAAACATTCAGTACTTC.